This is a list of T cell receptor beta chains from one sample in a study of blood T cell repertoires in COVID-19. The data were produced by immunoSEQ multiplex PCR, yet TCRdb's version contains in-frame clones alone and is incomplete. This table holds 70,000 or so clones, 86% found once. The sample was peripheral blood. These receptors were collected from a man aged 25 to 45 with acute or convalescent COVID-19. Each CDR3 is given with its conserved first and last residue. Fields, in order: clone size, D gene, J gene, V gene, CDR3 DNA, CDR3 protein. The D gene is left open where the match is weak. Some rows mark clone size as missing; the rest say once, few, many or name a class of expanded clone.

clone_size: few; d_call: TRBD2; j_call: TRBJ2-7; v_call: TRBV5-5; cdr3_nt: TGTGCCAGCAGCTTGGCGACGGGAGGGCCTAAAGAGCAGTACTTC; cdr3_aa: CASSLATGGPKEQYF
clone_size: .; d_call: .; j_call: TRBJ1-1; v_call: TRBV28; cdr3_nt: TGTGCCAGCTGTCGGTATCCCAACACTGAAGCTTTCTTT; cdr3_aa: CASCRYPNTEAFF
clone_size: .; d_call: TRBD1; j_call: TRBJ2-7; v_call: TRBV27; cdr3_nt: TGTGCCACCGCGGACAGGTTTTACGAGCAGTACTTC; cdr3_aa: CATADRFYEQYF
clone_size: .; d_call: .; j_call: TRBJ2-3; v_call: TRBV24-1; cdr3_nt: TGTGCCACCAGTGATCGTAGACTAAAAGATACGCAGTATTTT; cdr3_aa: CATSDRRLKDTQYF
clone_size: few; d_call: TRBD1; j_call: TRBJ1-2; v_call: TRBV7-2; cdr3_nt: TGTGCCAGCAGCAAAGACAGGGGGCGGTTTGGCTACACCTTC; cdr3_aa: CASSKDRGRFGYTF
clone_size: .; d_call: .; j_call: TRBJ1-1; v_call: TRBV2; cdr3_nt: TGTGCCAGCAGGTCCTCGAGGAACACTGAAGCTTTCTTT; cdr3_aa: CASRSSRNTEAFF
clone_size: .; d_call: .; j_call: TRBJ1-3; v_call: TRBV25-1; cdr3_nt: TGTGCCAGCAGTGAATTTGGGGCTCGGTCTGGAAACACCATATATTTT; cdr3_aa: CASSEFGARSGNTIYF
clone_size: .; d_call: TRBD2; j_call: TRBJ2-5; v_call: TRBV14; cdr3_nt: TGTGCCAGCAGCTTGGGACTAGCGGGGGTACAAGAGACCCAGTACTTC; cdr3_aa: CASSLGLAGVQETQYF
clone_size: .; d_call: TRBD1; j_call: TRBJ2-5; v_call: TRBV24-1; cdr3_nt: TGTGCCACCAGTGATCTGACAGGGACAGAGACCCAGTACTTC; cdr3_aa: CATSDLTGTETQYF
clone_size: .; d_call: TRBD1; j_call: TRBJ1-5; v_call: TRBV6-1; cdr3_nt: TGTGCCAGCAGTGAGGACAGGGTGGATTTT; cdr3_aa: CASSEDRVDF
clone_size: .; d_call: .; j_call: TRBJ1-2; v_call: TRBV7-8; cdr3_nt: TGTGCCAGCAGCAGGGACATCCTCTATGGCTACACCTTC; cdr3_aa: CASSRDILYGYTF
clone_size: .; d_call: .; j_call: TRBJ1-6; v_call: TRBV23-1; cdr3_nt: TGCGCCAGCAGTCAACCGCCCCGGGGTAATTCACCCCTCCACTTT; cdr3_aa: CASSQPPRGNSPLHF
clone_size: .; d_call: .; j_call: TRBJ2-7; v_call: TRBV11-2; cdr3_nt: TGTGCCAGCAGCTTAGAAATCCGGGGGACCTACGAGCAGTACTTC; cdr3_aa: CASSLEIRGTYEQYF
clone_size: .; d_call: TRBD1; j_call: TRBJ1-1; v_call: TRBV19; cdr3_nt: TGTGCCAGTAGTTGGACAGGGAGGGTCAACACTGAAGCTTTCTTT; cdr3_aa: CASSWTGRVNTEAFF
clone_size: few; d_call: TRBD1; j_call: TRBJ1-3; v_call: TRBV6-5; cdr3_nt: TGTGCCAGCAGTTACTCAGACAGGGGGTCTGGAAACACCATATATTTT; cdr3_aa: CASSYSDRGSGNTIYF
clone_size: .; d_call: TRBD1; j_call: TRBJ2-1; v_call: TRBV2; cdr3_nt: TGTGCCACCTCCGCCGCCGGGACAGTTAGGAGTGAGCAGTTCTTC; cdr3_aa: CATSAAGTVRSEQFF
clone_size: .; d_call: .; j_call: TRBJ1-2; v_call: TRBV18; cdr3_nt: TGTGCCAGCTCACCACCCTCTCTGGGCGCGAACTATGGCTACACCTTC; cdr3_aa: CASSPPSLGANYGYTF
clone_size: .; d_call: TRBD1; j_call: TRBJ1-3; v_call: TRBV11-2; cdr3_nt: TGTGCCAGCAGCTTCCACGGGACAGCTGGAAACACCATATATTTT; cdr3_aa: CASSFHGTAGNTIYF
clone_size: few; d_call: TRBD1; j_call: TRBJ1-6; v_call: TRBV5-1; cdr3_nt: TGCGCCAGCGGGACAGGGGATTCACCCCTCCACTTT; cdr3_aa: CASGTGDSPLHF
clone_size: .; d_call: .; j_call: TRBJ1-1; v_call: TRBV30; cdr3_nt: TGTGCCTGGAGTGTTACTCCGGGTGAAGCTTTCTTT; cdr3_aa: CAWSVTPGEAFF
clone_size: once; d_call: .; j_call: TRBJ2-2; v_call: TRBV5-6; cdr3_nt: TGTGCCAGCAGCTTGACGGAGGGGACCGGGGAGCTGTTTTTT; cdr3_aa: CASSLTEGTGELFF
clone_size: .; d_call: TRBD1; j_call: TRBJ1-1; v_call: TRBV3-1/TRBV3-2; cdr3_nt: TGTGCCAGCAGCCAAGCTAGGACAGGGGCGACGGCTGAAGCTTTCTTT; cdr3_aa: CASSQARTGATAEAFF
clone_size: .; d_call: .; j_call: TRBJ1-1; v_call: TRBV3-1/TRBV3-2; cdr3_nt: TGTGCCAGCAGCCAACGGTTGAACACTGAAGCTTTCTTT; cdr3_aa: CASSQRLNTEAFF
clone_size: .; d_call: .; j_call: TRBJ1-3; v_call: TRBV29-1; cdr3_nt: TGCAGCGCACACACAGGGAACTCTGGAAACACCATATATTTT; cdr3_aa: CSAHTGNSGNTIYF
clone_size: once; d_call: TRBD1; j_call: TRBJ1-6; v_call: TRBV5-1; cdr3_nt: TGCGCCAGCAGCCTGACAGGGGAGAATTCACCCCTCCACTTT; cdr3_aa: CASSLTGENSPLHF
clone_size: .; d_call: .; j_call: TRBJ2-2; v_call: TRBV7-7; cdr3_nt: TGTGCTAGCAGAGCCACAGGGTCCCCCGGGGAGCTGTTTTTT; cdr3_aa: CASRATGSPGELFF
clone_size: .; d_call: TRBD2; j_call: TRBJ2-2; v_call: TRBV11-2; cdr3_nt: TGTGCCAGCAGCCTCATAATAGCGGGGGGTACAAACACCGGGGAGCTGTTTTTT; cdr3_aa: CASSLIIAGGTNTGELFF
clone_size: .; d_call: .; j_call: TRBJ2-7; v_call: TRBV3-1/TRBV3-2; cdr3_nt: TGTGCCAGCAGCCAGGGGCCTAGGGTCTACGAGCAGTACTTC; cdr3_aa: CASSQGPRVYEQYF
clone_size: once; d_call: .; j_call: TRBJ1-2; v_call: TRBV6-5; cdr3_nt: TGTGCCAGCGGTCAGACATCCAAAGGGGCTTATGGCTACACCTTC; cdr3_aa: CASGQTSKGAYGYTF
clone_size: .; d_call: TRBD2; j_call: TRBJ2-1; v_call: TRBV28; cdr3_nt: TGTGCCAGCAGAGGACTAGCGGGAAGGAATGAGCAGTTCTTC; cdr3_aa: CASRGLAGRNEQFF
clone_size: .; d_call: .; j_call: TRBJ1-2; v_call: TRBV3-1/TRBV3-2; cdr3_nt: TGTGCCAGCAGCCAAGATCGGGGTATAGGAGGCTACACCTTC; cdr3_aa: CASSQDRGIGGYTF
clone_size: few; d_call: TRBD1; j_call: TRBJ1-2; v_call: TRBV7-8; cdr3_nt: TGTGCCAGCAGCTTATGGGGGGTTAACGACAGGGCCGGCTACACCTTC; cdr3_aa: CASSLWGVNDRAGYTF
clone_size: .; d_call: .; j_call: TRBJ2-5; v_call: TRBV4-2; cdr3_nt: TGTGCCAGCAGCCAAGGCGGGGCCCGGCAAGGGGAGACCCAGTACTTC; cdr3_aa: CASSQGGARQGETQYF
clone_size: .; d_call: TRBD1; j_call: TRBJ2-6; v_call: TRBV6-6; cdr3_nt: TGTGCCAGCAGTTCCCAGGGGGCTGGGGCCAACGTCCTGACTTTC; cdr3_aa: CASSSQGAGANVLTF
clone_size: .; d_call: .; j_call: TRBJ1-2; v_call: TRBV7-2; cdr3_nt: TGTGCCAGCAGCTTTAACAGGGACGGCTACACCTTC; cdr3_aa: CASSFNRDGYTF
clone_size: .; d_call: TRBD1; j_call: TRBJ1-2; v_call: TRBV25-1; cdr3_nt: TGTGCCAGCAGTCGGACAGGGGGCCATGGCTACACCTTC; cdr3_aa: CASSRTGGHGYTF
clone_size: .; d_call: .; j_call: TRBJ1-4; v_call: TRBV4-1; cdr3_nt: TGCGCCAGCAGCCACTTCGACAGGACCATAACTAATGAAAAACTGTTTTTT; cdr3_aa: CASSHFDRTITNEKLFF
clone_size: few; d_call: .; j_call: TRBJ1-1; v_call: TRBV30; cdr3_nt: TGTGCCTGGAGGAAAGCGGGTCGGCTGATGAACACTGAAGCTTTCTTT; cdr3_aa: CAWRKAGRLMNTEAFF
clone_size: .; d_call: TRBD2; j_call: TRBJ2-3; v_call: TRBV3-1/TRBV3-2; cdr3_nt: TGTGCCAGCAGCCAGGCTAGCGGGGGGGCGAAAGATACGCAGTATTTT; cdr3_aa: CASSQASGGAKDTQYF